The 2 T cell receptor beta chains reported below all come from one sample, sequenced in a study of shared clonotypes between healthy human individuals. Profiling relied on immunoSEQ multiplex PCR, and the TCRdb table lists in-frame clones only, not all of them. Among approximately 1.1 million clones listed, around three quarters were seen once. Sequencing was performed on memory CD4+ T cells from PBMCs. As to subset: CD45RA-negative fraction. These TCRs come from a man between 18 and 35 years old in good health. Some clones in this sample may be carry-over from other donors' samples.

The chain is built from TRBV5-1 and TRBJ2-1; no reliable D call. The CDR3 loop spans 15 amino acids. V lost 0 bases and J lost 3, with 10 bases in between. The germline gives CDR1 SGHRS, CDR2 YFSETQ. The CDR3 is CASSLGQQDYNEQFF. The CDR3 bases are TGCGCCAGCAGCTTGGGGCAGCAGGACTACAATGAGCAGTTCTTC.

This clone came up once. This rearrangement joins TRBV19 to TRBJ2-3, with D possibly matching TRBD2 (6 bases). Trimming removed 7 bases from V and 4 bases from J, with 15 bases in between. The CDR3 loop spans 14 amino acids. Germline CDR1 reads LNHDA; CDR2 reads SQIVND (reference sequence). CDR3 sequence (DNA): TGTGCCAGTACTACTAGCACCGGACCAGATACGCAGTATTTT. Encoded protein: CASTTSTGPDTQYF.